Listed here are 2 T cell receptor beta chains from one sample, sequenced in a study of Graves' ophthalmopathy and Graves' hyperthyroidism. Using RNA transcripts, the TCR beta CDR3 regions were amplified. The authors performed first-round RT-PCR with HTBI primers and then a second-round multiplex PCR. TCRdb re-analysed the multiplex PCR reads in MiXCR, keeping a single row per CDR3 protein. Of 600,000 to 650,000 distinct CDR3 sequences in the sample, approximately 22% were seen once. Source material: peripheral blood. Source of these receptors: a woman aged 18-35 years with stable Graves' hyperthyroidism. Some clones in this sample may be carry-over from other donors' samples.

This clonotype came up a few times. This rearrangement joins TRBV5-1 to TRBJ1-2; TRBD1 is a possible D gene (5 bases). This CDR3 has 14 amino acids. Deletions cut 4 bases from V and 4 bases from J, with 14 bases between. The germline CDR1 and CDR2 sequences are SGHRS and YFSETQ. The CDR3 coding sequence is TGCGCCAGCAGCCTGGAAGGGGATGCCTATGGCTACACCTTC. It specifies CASSLEGDAYGYTF.

Written as DNA, the CDR3 is TGTGCCAGCAGTGAATGGATGGCTAGCGGGGGATCCTACGAGCAGTACTTC. Its translation is CASSEWMASGGSYEQYF. The V gene is TRBV6-1, the J gene TRBJ2-7, with 10 bases identical to TRBD2. Germline V lookup: CDR1 MNHNS, CDR2 SASEGT. The CDR3 is made up of 17 amino acids. J was trimmed by 1 base and V by 2 bases; bases with no gene match: 8.